This T cell receptor (beta chain) was found in a study of T cells after somatic rescue of genetic block. V was clipped by 6 bases and J by 4 bases, with 13 bases between them. The CDR3 is 13 amino acids. Germline CDR1 reads MDHEN; CDR2 reads SYDVKM. Sequencing used immunoSEQ multiplex PCR; TCRdb keeps in-frame clones, though not all of them. The data hold 85,000 to 100,000 clones, with around 89% observed a single time. The rearrangement joins TRBV28 to TRBJ2-7, with D possibly TRBD1 on 6 matching bases. Sample: peripheral blood mononuclear cells (PBMCs). This TCR was recovered from a woman younger than 35. CDR3 DNA sequence: TGTGCCAGCAGAGAGCCTACAGGGTACGAGCAGTACTTC. It codes for CASREPTGYEQYF.